Sequencing of this TCR beta chain was carried out in a study of metastatic and nonmetastatic thyroid tumors. Study-wide background: It was across blood and tumor or nodule tissue from malignant and benign thyroid patients that repertoires were compared.

Per the original data handling: Built for papillary thyroid cancer, a distant-metastasis classifier drew on CDR3 differences across clinicopathological groups. TCRdb recomputed clones from the PCR reads via MiXCR. TCRdb, rather than the study authors, made the V and J calls. The sample contains about 22,000 clones, roughly 18% of which appear only once. Patients underwent thyroid surgery, and none had received any treatment before it. The germline V gene has CDR1 SGHTA and CDR2 FQGNSA. V was clipped by 9 bases and J by 5 bases, with 9 bases between them. This CDR3 has 11 residues. As regards this clone: Its antigen is unknown.

Study-wide results and limits: Reported TCR beta diversity, measured in blood and tumor, was significantly higher for malignant thyroid tumors than for benign nodules.

The clonotype comes from a male donor with papillary thyroid cancer or a benign thyroid nodule (not recorded which). Some clones in this sample may be carry-over from other donors' samples. The chain is built from TRBV7-2 and TRBJ2-3; D not resolved. The sample consisted of adjacent normal tissue. CDR3 DNA: TGTGCCAGTATCTGGAGAGATACGCAGTATTTT. Its protein product is CASIWRDTQYF. Full variable domain (rest looked up from reference TRBV7-2 and TRBJ2-3): GAGVSQSPSNKVTEKGKDVELRCDPISGHTALYWYRQSLGQGLEFLIYFQGNSAPDKSGLPSDRFSAERTGGSVSTLTIQRTQQEDSAVYLCASIWRDTQYFGPGTRLTVL.